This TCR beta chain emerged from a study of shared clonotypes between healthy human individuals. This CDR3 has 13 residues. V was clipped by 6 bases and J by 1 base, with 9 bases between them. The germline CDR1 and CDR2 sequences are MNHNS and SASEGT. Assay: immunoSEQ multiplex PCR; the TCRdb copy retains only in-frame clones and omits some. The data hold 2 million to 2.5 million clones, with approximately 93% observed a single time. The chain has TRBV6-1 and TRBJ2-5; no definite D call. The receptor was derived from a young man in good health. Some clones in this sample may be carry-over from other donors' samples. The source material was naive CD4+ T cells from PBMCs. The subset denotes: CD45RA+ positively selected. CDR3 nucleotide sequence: TGTGCCAGCAGAAGAAGGGCCCAAGAGACCCAGTACTTC. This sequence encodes CASRRRAQETQYF.